This T cell receptor beta chain was obtained from a study of T cells in Graves' hyperthyroidism and ophthalmopathy. Study-level results: Most thyroid clonotypes that were expanded above 0.001 also turned up in blood.

The germline V and J ends were trimmed by 3 bases and 1 base, with 12 bases remaining between them. This CDR3 has 14 amino acids. Germline V lookup: CDR1 DFQATT, CDR2 SNEGSKA (reference sequence). There are many counts of this clonotype. Its antigen remains unidentified. RNA transcripts provided the source from which TCR beta CDR3 regions were amplified. TCR CDR3 underwent first-round RT-PCR with the HTBI primer set. MiXCR, applied by TCRdb to the multiplex PCR reads, yields one record per CDR3 protein. Of about 350,000 distinct CDR3 sequences listed, 15% to 20% were seen once; the top ten hold about 14%.

The receptor comes from a woman aged 35 to 49 with Graves' ophthalmopathy. V is TRBV20-1 and J is TRBJ2-5; TRBD1 might be the D (5 bases). Sequencing was performed on blood. CDR3 in DNA: TGCAGTGCTAGCCGGACAACCGTCCAAGAGACCCAGTACTTC. Residues: CSASRTTVQETQYF.